Sequencing of this TCR beta chain was carried out in a study of T cells of healthy individuals. TCRdb called the 5' RACE reads again in MiXCR, with one record for every CDR3 protein. The top ten hold 9.2% of the sample, which has about 41,000 distinct CDR3 sequences, around 4.5% seen once. The table lists this clonotype with many counts. Germline-derived CDR1 and CDR2 are LGHDT and YNNKEL (reference sequence). V was shortened by 4 bases and J by 7 bases, with 17 bases between the two germline ends. CDR3 size: 15 residues. The receptor was isolated from a human donor in good health. The rearrangement links TRBV3-1 to TRBJ2-1; D possibly uses TRBD1 or TRBD2 (6 bases each). CDR3 sequence reads: CASSRVGGPRNEQFF. The CDR3 DNA follows: TGTGCCAGCAGCCGGGTAGGGGGGCCACGGAATGAGCAGTTCTTC.